This TCR beta chain was obtained from a study of blood T cell repertoires in COVID-19. This clone has only one observation. Method: immunoSEQ multiplex PCR; TCRdb's copy keeps in-frame clones and lacks some. The table records 350,000 or so clones, more than 85% of them present only once. In terms of age and location, participants ranged from roughly 18 to 90 years and lived in under 30 US areas. Resolution of symptoms, clearance, or two negative PCRs was present in recovered Cohort 3 donors. With 5 bases clipped from V and 3 bases from J, the junction kept 7 bases outside the gene matches. CDR3 length equals 16 residues. Germline CDR1 SGHVS, CDR2 FQNEAQ.

The TCR was taken from a woman aged 25 to 45 who had recovered from COVID-19. Material: PBMCs or T cells enriched from blood (not recorded which). The chain employs TRBV7-8 and TRBJ2-1, with 10 positions matching TRBD2. The CDR3 region has the DNA TGTGCCAGCAGCCCAAGGACTAGCGGAGACTACAATGAGCAGTTCTTC. Translation: CASSPRTSGDYNEQFF.